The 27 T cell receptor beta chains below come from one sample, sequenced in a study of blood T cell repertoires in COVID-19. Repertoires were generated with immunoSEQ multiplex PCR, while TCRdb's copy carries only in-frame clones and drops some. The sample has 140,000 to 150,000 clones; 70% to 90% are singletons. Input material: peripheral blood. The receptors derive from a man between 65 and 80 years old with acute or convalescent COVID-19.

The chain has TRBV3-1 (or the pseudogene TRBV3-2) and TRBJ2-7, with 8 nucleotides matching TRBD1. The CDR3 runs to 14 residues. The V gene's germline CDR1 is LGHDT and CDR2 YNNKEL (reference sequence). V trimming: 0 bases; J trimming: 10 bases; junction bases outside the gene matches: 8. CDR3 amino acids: CASSQDIRGPRQYF. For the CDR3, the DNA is TGTGCCAGCAGCCAAGATATCAGGGGGCCAAGACAGTACTTC.

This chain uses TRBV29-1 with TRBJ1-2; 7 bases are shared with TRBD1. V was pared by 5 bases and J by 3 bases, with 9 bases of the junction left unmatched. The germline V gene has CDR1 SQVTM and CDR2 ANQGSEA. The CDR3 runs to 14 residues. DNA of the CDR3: TGCAGCGTTCCAAGGGGGCGCGGAGACTATGGCTACACCTTC. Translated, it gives CSVPRGRGDYGYTF.

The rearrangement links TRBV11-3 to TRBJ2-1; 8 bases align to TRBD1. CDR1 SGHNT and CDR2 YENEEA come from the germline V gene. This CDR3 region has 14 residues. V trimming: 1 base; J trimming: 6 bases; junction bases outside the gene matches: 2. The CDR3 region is CASSLVQGANEQFF. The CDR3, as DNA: TGTGCCAGCAGCTTAGTCCAGGGGGCCAATGAGCAGTTCTTC.

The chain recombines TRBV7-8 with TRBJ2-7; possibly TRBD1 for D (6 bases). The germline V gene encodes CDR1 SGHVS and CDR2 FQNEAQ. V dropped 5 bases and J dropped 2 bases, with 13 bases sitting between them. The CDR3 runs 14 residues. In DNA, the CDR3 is TGTGCCAGCAGCCGAACAGGGTTCCCCTACGAGCAGTACTTC. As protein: CASSRTGFPYEQYF.

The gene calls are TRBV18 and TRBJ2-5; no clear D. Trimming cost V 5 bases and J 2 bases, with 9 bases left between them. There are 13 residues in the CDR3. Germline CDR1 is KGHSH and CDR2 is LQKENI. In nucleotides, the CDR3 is TGTGCCAGCTCATCAGACGGGCAAGAGACCCAGTACTTC. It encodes CASSSDGQETQYF.

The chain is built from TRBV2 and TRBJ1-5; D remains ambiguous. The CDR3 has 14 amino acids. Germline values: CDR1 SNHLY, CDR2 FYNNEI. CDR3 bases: TGTTCCTCGCAATTTCAATCGGTCAATCAGCCCCAGCATTTT. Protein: CSSQFQSVNQPQHF.

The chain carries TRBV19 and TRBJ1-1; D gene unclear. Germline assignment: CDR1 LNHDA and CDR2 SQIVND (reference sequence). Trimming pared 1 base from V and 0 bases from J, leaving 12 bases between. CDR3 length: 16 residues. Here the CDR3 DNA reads TGTGCCAGTAGTATAGGGCGGGCATTCATGAACACTGAAGCTTTCTTT. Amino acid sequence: CASSIGRAFMNTEAFF.

DNA for the CDR3: TGTGCCAGCACGTCCGGGGATCAGCCCCAGCATTTT. This sequence encodes CASTSGDQPQHF. The J gene is TRBJ1-5, the V gene TRBV28; D is uncertain. V lost 7 bases and J lost 5, with 9 bases in between. The CDR3 has 12 amino acids. Looked up from germline, CDR1 is MDHEN and CDR2 is SYDVKM.

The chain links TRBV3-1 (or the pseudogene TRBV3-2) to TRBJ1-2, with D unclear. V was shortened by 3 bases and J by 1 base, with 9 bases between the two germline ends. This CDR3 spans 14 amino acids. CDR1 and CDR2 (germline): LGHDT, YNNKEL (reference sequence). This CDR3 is CASSHLGDNYGYTF. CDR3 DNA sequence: TGTGCCAGCAGCCACTTGGGCGATAACTATGGCTACACCTTC.

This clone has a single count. CDR3 bases: TGCAGCGTTGAACACAGAGATTACGAGCAGTACTTC. It specifies CSVEHRDYEQYF. This chain joins TRBV29-1 and TRBJ2-7; D gene ambiguous. Trimming left V 2 bases short and J 4 bases short, with 9 bases between. This CDR3 is built from 12 residues. Germline loops: CDR1 SQVTM, CDR2 ANQGSEA.

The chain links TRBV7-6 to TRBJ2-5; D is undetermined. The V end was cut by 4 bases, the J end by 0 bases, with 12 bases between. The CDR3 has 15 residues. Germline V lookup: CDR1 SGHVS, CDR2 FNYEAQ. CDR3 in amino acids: CASSSELTYQETQYF. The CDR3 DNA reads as TGTGCCAGCAGCTCCGAACTAACGTACCAAGAGACCCAGTACTTC.

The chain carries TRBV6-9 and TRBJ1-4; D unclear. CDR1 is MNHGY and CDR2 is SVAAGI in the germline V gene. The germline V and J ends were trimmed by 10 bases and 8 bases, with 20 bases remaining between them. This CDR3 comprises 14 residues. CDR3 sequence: CATAGKARGEKLFF. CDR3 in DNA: TGTGCCACCGCCGGGAAGGCGCGTGGGGAAAAACTGTTTTTT.

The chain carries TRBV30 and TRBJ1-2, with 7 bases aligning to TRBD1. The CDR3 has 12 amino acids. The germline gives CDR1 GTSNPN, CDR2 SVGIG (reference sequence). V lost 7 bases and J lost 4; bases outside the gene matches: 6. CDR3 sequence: CAYQGVTYGYTF. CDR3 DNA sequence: TGTGCCTATCAGGGGGTCACCTATGGCTACACCTTC.

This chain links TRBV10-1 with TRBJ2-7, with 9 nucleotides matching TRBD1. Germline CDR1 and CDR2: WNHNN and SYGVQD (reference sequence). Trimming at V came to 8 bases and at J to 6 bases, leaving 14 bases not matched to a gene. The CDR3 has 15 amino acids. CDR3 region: CASSGAGTGIPEQYF. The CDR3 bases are TGCGCCAGCTCAGGTGCCGGGACAGGGATTCCCGAGCAGTACTTC.

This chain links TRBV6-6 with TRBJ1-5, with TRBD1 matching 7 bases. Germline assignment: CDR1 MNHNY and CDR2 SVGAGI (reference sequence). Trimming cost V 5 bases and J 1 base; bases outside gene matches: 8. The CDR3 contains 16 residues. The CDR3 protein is CASSRVAGQSNQPQHF. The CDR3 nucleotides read TGTGCCAGCAGTCGAGTAGCGGGACAGAGCAATCAGCCCCAGCATTTT.

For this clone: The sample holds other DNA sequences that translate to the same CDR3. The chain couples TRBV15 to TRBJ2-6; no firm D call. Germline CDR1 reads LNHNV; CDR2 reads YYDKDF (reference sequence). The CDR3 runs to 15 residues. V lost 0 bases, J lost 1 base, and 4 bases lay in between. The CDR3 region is CATSRDRSGANVLTF. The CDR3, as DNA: TGTGCCACCAGCAGAGACAGGTCTGGGGCCAACGTCCTGACTTTC.

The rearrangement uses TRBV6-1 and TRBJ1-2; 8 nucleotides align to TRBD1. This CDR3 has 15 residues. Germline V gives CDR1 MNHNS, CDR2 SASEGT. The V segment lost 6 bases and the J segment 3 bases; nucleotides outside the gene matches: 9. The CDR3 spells CASSFRTGRDYGYTF. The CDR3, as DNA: TGTGCCAGCAGCTTTAGGACAGGGAGGGACTATGGCTACACCTTC.

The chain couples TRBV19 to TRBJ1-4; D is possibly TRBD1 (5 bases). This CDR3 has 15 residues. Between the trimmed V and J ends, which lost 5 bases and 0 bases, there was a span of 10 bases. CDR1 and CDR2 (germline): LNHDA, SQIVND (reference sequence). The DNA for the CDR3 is TGTGCCAGTAGTGGGGGGGAGTCAACTAATGAAAAACTGTTTTTT. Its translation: CASSGGESTNEKLFF.

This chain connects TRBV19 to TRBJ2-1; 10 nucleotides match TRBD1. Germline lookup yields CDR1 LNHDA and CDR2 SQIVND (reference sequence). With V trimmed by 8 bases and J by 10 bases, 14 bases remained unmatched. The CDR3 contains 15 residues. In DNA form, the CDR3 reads TGTGCCAGTTTAGCCCGGGACAGGGGACGGGAGGAGCAGTTCTTC. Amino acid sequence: CASLARDRGREEQFF.

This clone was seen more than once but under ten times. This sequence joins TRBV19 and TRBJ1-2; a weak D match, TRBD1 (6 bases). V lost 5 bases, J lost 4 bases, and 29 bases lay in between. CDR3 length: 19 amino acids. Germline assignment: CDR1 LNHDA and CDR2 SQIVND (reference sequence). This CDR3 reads CASSPFWGPDRTGSYGYTF. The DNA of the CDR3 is TGTGCCAGTAGTCCCTTCTGGGGGCCGGACCGGACTGGAAGCTATGGCTACACCTTC.

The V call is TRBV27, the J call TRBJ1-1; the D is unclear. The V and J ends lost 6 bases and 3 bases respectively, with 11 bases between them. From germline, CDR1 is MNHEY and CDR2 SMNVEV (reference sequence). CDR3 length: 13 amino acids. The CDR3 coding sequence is TGTGCCAGCAGAAGATCGAGAGACACTGAAGCTTTCTTT. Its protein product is CASRRSRDTEAFF.

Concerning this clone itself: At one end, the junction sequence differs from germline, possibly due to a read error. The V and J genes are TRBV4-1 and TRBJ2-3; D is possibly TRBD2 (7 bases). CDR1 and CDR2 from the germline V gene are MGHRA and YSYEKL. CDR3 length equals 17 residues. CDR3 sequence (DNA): TGCCCCAGCAGCCAAGACGGAGGGGGGGGTGGCACAGATACGCAGTATTTT. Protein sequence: CPSSQDGGGGGTDTQYF.

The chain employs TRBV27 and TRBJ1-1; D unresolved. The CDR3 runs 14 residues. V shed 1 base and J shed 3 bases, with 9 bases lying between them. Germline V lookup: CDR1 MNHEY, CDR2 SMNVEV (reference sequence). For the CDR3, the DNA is TGTGCCAGCAGTTTATACGGTCTGGACACTGAAGCTTTCTTT. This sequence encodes CASSLYGLDTEAFF.

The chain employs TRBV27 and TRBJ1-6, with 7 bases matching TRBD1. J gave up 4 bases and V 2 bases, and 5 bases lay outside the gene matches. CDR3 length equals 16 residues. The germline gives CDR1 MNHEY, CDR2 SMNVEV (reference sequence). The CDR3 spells CASSLTQGYYNSPLHF. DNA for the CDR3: TGTGCCAGCAGTTTAACACAGGGGTATTATAATTCACCCCTCCACTTT.

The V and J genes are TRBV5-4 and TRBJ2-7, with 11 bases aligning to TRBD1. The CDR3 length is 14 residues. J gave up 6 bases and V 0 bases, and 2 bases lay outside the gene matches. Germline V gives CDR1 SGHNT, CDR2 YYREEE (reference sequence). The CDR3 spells CASSLGTGGGEQYF. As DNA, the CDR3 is TGTGCCAGCAGCTTGGGGACAGGGGGCGGCGAGCAGTACTTC.

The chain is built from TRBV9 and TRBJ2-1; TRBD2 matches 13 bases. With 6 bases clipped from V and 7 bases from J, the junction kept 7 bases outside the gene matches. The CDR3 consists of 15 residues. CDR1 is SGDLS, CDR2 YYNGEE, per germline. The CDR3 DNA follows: TGTGCCAGCACCCGGACTAGCGGGAGTTATAATGAGCAGTTCTTC. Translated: CASTRTSGSYNEQFF.

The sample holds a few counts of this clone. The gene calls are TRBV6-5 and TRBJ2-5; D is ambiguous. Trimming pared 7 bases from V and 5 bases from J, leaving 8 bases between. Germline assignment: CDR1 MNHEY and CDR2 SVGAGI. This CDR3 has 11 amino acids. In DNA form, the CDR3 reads TGTGCCAGCACCTCGTCGGAGACCCAGTACTTC. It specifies CASTSSETQYF.